The 2 T cell receptor beta chains given below trace back to one sample, sequenced in a study of shared clonotypes between healthy human individuals. Assay used: immunoSEQ multiplex PCR; TCRdb lists only in-frame clones, some missing. Counted here are 650,000 to 750,000 clones, roughly 78% occurring once; the ten biggest clones make up around 2%. Sequencing used memory CD4+ T cells sorted from blood. Specified subset: CD45RA-negative fraction. The receptors were sampled from a woman in her twenties or thirties in good health.

For this clone: This sample also contains other DNA sequences that code for the same CDR3. The rearrangement links TRBV5-1 to TRBJ2-1, with 7 bases lining up with TRBD2. Trimming cost V 0 bases and J 3 bases; bases outside gene matches: 3. The CDR3 consists of 15 residues. CDR1 and CDR2 (germline): SGHRS, YFSETQ. The CDR3 nucleotides read TGCGCCAGCAGCTTGGTTTCTAGCGGCTACAATGAGCAGTTCTTC. Residues: CASSLVSSGYNEQFF.

The chain carries TRBV9 and TRBJ2-1; a possible D gene is TRBD2 (6 bases). The CDR3 sequence is 16 residues long. CDR1 and CDR2 from the germline V gene are SGDLS and YYNGEE. V lost 5 bases, J lost 6 bases, and 21 bases lay in between. As DNA, the CDR3 is TGTGCCAGCAGGACTTTCGGTGGCGGGGCCCTCAATGAGCAGTTCTTC. It translates to CASRTFGGGALNEQFF.